The 25 T cell receptor beta chains below were found in one sample sequenced in a study of cytomegalovirus exposure and HLA in healthy donors. 60 Vbeta and 13 Jbeta primers were used in PCR. Libraries were prepared by immunoSEQ multiplex PCR; TCRdb keeps only in-frame clonotypes and omits some of them. The table has tens of thousands of clones, just under 80% seen once; the top ten hold about 3.3%. Sequencing was performed on PBMCs. The origin of the receptors is a woman in her forties in good health and CMV-seronegative.

The V gene is TRBV5-1, the J gene TRBJ1-2; no clear D gene. This CDR3 region has 14 residues. With 0 bases removed from V and 6 bases from J, the gap between germline ends came to 12 bases. CDR1 and CDR2 (germline): SGHRS, YFSETQ. The CDR3 region is CASSLVGVGDGYTF. The CDR3 DNA sequence: TGCGCCAGCAGCTTGGTTGGGGTCGGGGATGGCTACACCTTC.

The chain couples TRBV28 to TRBJ2-7; 7 bases align to TRBD2. With 1 base clipped from V and 6 bases from J, the junction kept 6 bases outside the gene matches. The CDR3 is 14 residues long. The germline gives CDR1 MDHEN, CDR2 SYDVKM. The CDR3 loop is CASSLLRERREQYF. CDR3 nucleotide sequence: TGTGCCAGCAGTTTATTGCGGGAGAGGCGCGAGCAGTACTTC.

The rearrangement joins TRBV11-3 to TRBJ2-3, with 12 bases aligning to TRBD2. The CDR3 contains 17 residues. V lost 5 bases, J lost 7 bases, and 13 bases stayed unmatched. Germline V lookup: CDR1 SGHNT, CDR2 YENEEA. The CDR3 DNA reads TGTGCCAGCAGCGTCGGGCTAGCGGGAGGGAGCGCGAATACGCAGTATTTT. Translation: CASSVGLAGGSANTQYF.

The gene calls are TRBV6-1 and TRBJ1-3, with D possibly TRBD1 on 6 matching bases. V was shortened by 1 base and J by 0 bases, with 16 bases between the two germline ends. This CDR3 has 18 residues. In germline, CDR1 is MNHNS, CDR2 SASEGT. The CDR3 loop reads CASSEVPGGGSSGNTIYF. In nucleotides, the CDR3 is TGTGCCAGCAGTGAAGTCCCGGGAGGGGGGAGCTCTGGAAACACCATATATTTT.

The rearrangement joins TRBV4-1 to TRBJ2-4, with 7 bases fitting TRBD1. V shed 4 bases and J 0 bases; nucleotides not matched to a gene: 9. The CDR3 is 17 amino acids. Germline assignment: CDR1 MGHRA and CDR2 YSYEKL. DNA of the CDR3: TGCGCCAGCAGCCCAGGGGGAGCCGTTGGAGCCAAAAACATTCAGTACTTC. Protein: CASSPGGAVGAKNIQYF.

This sequence joins TRBV5-1 and TRBJ2-1; D might be TRBD1 (6 bases). Germline CDR1 and CDR2: SGHRS and YFSETQ. This CDR3 comprises 15 residues. V lost 0 bases and J 4 bases, leaving 11 bases between the germline ends. The CDR3 loop is CASSLDRDTYNEQFF. CDR3 in DNA: TGCGCCAGCAGCTTGGACCGGGACACGTACAATGAGCAGTTCTTC.

V is TRBV5-6 and J is TRBJ2-5, with D possibly matching TRBD1 (5 bases). The CDR3 is 15 residues long. Trimming pared 2 bases from V and 3 bases from J, leaving 14 bases between. Looked up from germline, CDR1 is SGHDT and CDR2 is YYEEEE. The CDR3 bases are TGTGCCAGCAGCTTATTACCGACCAGGGAAGAGACCCAGTACTTC. Its protein product is CASSLLPTREETQYF.

The V gene is TRBV2, the J gene TRBJ2-7; 8 bases fit TRBD1. This CDR3 is built from 13 residues. V lost 7 bases to trimming and J lost 4 bases; unmatched junction nucleotides: 6. Germline V gene lookup returns CDR1 SNHLY and CDR2 FYNNEI. CDR3: CASKLDRDYEQYF. The CDR3 DNA sequence: TGTGCCAGCAAGCTGGACAGGGATTACGAGCAGTACTTC.

In this sample, this clone turned up a few times. V gene TRBV5-4 combines with J gene TRBJ2-3; D uncertain. The CDR3 covers 12 residues. The germline CDR1 and CDR2 sequences are SGHNT and YYREEE (reference sequence). Trimming shortened V by 4 bases and J by 5 bases, and 8 bases separated the two germline ends. The CDR3, as DNA: TGTGCCAGCAGCCCTACGGGAGATACGCAGTATTTT. It translates to CASSPTGDTQYF.

This clone appeared a single time. V is TRBV7-8 and J is TRBJ2-5, with TRBD1 matching 7 bases. This CDR3 comprises 12 residues. CDR1 SGHVS and CDR2 FQNEAQ come from the germline V gene. V dropped 3 bases and J dropped 9; count of bases not matched to a gene: 4. The CDR3 bases are TGTGCCAGCAGCTTTCCGCAGGGGGCCCAGTACTTC. It codes for CASSFPQGAQYF.

The chain couples TRBV5-4 to TRBJ2-7, with TRBD1 as a possible D gene (5 bases). Germline CDR1 SGHNT, CDR2 YYREEE (reference sequence). This CDR3 is built from 15 residues. Deletions cut 4 bases from V and 0 bases from J, with 14 bases between. The CDR3 DNA reads as TGTGCCAGCAGCACACCCCAGGGCCGCTCCTACGAGCAGTACTTC. Its protein product is CASSTPQGRSYEQYF.

The V and J genes are TRBV27 and TRBJ2-7, with 11 nucleotides matching TRBD2. The CDR3 is 15 amino acids. Trimming removed 1 base from V and 3 bases from J; junction bases left unmatched: 2. CDR1 and CDR2 from the germline V gene are MNHEY and SMNVEV (reference sequence). The DNA for the CDR3 is TGTGCCAGCAGTTTATTAGCGGGAGGGGGCTACGAGCAGTACTTC. This sequence encodes CASSLLAGGGYEQYF.

This clone was observed a single time. V and J are TRBV2 and TRBJ2-5; a possible D gene is TRBD2 (5 bases). The CDR3 consists of 13 residues. Looked up from germline, CDR1 is SNHLY and CDR2 is FYNNEI. V was trimmed by 4 bases and J by 4 bases, leaving 10 bases between them. The CDR3 spells CASSADSGETQYF. The CDR3, as DNA: TGTGCCAGCAGTGCGGACTCGGGAGAGACCCAGTACTTC.

The rearrangement joins TRBV28 to TRBJ2-7; TRBD2 might be the D (6 bases). Germline V gives CDR1 MDHEN, CDR2 SYDVKM. The CDR3 is 12 residues long. Trimming removed 3 bases at V and 6 bases at J, with 9 bases between. The CDR3 protein is CASSFGGREQYF. The CDR3 DNA reads as TGTGCCAGCAGTTTCGGAGGGCGCGAGCAGTACTTC.

A remark on this clone: An end of the junction does not agree with germline; a read error may underlie this. This rearrangement joins TRBV7-9 to TRBJ2-7; D possibly corresponds to TRBD2 (6 bases). The length of the CDR3 is 14 residues. From germline, CDR1 is SEHNR and CDR2 FQNEAQ (reference sequence). In DNA form, the CDR3 reads TGTTCCAGCAGCCACCGGGACTTCACCTACGAGCAGTACTTC. Encoded protein: CSSSHRDFTYEQYF. Full variable domain (remainder filled in from reference TRBV7-9 and TRBJ2-7): DTGVSQNPRHKITKRGQNVTFRCDPISEHNRLYWYRQTLGQGPEFLTYFQNEAQLEKSRLLSDRFSAERPKGSFSTLEIQRTEQGDSAMYLCSSSHRDFTYEQYFGPGTRLTVT.

The chain is built from TRBV30 and TRBJ2-5, with unresolved D. CDR1 GTSNPN and CDR2 SVGIG come from the germline V gene (reference sequence). Deletions cut 2 bases from V and 0 bases from J, with 7 bases between. There are 13 residues in the CDR3. The CDR3 is CAWSYAYQETQYF. CDR3 coding DNA: TGTGCCTGGAGTTACGCGTACCAAGAGACCCAGTACTTC.

The CDR3 bases are TGTGCCAGCAGCGCGGACCCCACAGGGAACTCCTACGAGCAGTACTTC. Translated, it gives CASSADPTGNSYEQYF. The chain uses TRBV9 and TRBJ2-7; D may be TRBD1 (6 bases). The V and J ends lost 3 bases and 0 bases respectively, with 16 bases between them. CDR1 is SGDLS, CDR2 YYNGEE, per germline. This CDR3 contains 16 residues.

In its sample, this clone was seen a few times. The V and J genes are TRBV6-1 and TRBJ1-4; perhaps TRBD1 as D (5 bases). Between the trimmed V and J ends, which lost 3 bases and 3 bases, there was a span of 14 bases. Germline V lookup: CDR1 MNHNS, CDR2 SASEGT. The CDR3 is made up of 16 amino acids. This CDR3 is CASSDRPGPSNEKLFF. CDR3 in DNA: TGTGCCAGCAGTGATAGGCCAGGGCCGTCTAATGAAAAACTGTTTTTT.

This chain connects TRBV27 to TRBJ1-6, with D perhaps TRBD1 (5 bases). Per germline, CDR1 MNHEY and CDR2 SMNVEV (reference sequence). Trimming stripped 1 base from V and 0 bases from J, with 13 bases between. This CDR3 is 18 amino acids long. This CDR3 is CASSLYGGSGSYNSPLHF. DNA of the CDR3: TGTGCCAGCAGTTTATACGGGGGATCGGGCTCCTATAATTCACCCCTCCACTTT.

The chain has TRBV10-3 and TRBJ1-2; no definite D call. V was cut by 8 bases and J by 0 bases, with 10 bases left in between. CDR1 is ENHRY and CDR2 is SYGVKD in the germline V gene. The length of the CDR3 is 13 residues. The CDR3 DNA sequence: TGTGCCATCCGTCCAGGAACTAACTATGGCTACACCTTC. This gives the protein CAIRPGTNYGYTF.

The chain has TRBV28 and TRBJ1-2; 9 bases agree with TRBD1. Germline loops: CDR1 MDHEN, CDR2 SYDVKM. The junction had 11 bases not matched to a gene; V was cut back by 2 bases and J by 4 bases. The CDR3 length is 17 residues. The CDR3 bases are TGTGCCAGCAGTTTAATCTCCGGGACAGGGTACCCCTATGGCTACACCTTC. Encoded protein: CASSLISGTGYPYGYTF.

The chain is built from TRBV18 and TRBJ2-3; D unclear. The CDR3 length is 11 residues. Germline assignment: CDR1 KGHSH and CDR2 LQKENI. Trimming left V 2 bases short and J 6 bases short, with 3 bases between. CDR3 in amino acids: CASSPEDTQYF. CDR3 DNA sequence: TGTGCCAGCTCACCAGAGGATACGCAGTATTTT.

The genes are TRBV2 and TRBJ1-2, with 10 positions matching TRBD1. Germline lookup yields CDR1 SNHLY and CDR2 FYNNEI. The CDR3 has 15 amino acids. V lost 11 bases and J lost 0; bases outside the gene matches: 9. CDR3 residues: CAGGTGAMSNYGYTF. The CDR3 nucleotides are TGTGCCGGAGGGACAGGGGCAATGTCTAACTATGGCTACACCTTC.

The V call is TRBV9, the J call TRBJ1-3; D may be TRBD1 (6 bases). With 1 base removed from V and 6 bases from J, the gap between germline ends came to 14 bases. CDR3 length: 15 amino acids. The germline gives CDR1 SGDLS, CDR2 YYNGEE. CDR3 coding DNA: TGTGCCAGCAGCGTAACCCCAGGGGCACAAAACACCATATATTTT. Translated, it gives CASSVTPGAQNTIYF.

The rearrangement links TRBV11-2 to TRBJ2-2; 9 bases are shared with TRBD1. This CDR3 has 15 residues. CDR1 and CDR2 from the germline V gene are SGHAT and FQNNGV. The V segment lost 5 bases and the J segment 8 bases; nucleotides outside the gene matches: 9. For the CDR3, the DNA is TGTGCCAGCAGCGCATTGACAGGGGGTCCGGGGGAGCTGTTTTTT. Translating gives CASSALTGGPGELFF.